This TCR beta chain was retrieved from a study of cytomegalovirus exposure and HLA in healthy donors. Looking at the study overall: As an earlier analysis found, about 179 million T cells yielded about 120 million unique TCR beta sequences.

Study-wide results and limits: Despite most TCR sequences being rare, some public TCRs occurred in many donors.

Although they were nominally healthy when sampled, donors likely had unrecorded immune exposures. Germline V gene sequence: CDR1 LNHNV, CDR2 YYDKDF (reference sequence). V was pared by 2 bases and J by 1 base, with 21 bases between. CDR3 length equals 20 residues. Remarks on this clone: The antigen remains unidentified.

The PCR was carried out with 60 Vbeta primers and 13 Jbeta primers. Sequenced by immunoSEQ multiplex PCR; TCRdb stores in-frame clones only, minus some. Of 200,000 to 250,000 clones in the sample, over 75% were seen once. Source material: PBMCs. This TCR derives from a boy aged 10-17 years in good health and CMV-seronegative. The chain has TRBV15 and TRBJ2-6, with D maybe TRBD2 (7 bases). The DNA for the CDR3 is TGTGCCACCAGCAGAAAAATCCCGGCGGGGGCCCTTTCTGGGGCCAACGTCCTGACTTTC. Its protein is CATSRKIPAGALSGANVLTF.